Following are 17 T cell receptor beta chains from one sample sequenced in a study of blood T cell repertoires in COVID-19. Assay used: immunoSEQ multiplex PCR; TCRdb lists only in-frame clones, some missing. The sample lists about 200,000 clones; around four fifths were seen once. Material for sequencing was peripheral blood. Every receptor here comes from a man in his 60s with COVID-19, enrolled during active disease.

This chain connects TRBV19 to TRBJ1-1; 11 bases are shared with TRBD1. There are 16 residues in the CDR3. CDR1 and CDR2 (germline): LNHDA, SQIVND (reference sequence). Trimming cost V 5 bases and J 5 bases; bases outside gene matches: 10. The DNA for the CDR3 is TGTGCCAGTAGTCCGCGGACAGGGGGCTTTCGTACTGAAGCTTTCTTT. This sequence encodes CASSPRTGGFRTEAFF. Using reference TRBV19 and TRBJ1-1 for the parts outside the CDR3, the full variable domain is DGGITQSPKYLFRKEGQNVTLSCEQNLNHDAMYWYRQDPGQGLRLIYYSQIVNDFQKGDIAEGYSVSREKKESFPLTVTSAQKNPTAFYLCASSPRTGGFRTEAFFGQGTRLTVV.

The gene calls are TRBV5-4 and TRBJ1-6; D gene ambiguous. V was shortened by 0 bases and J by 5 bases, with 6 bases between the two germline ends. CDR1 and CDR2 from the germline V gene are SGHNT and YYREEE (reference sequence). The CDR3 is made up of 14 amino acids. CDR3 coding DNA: TGTGCCAGCAGCTTGGAACAGAATAATTCACCCCTCCACTTT. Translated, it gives CASSLEQNNSPLHF.

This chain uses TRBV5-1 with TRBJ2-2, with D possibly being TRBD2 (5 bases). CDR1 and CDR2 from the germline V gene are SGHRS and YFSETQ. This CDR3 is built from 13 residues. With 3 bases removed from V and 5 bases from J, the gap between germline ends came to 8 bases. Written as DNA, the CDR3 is TGCGCCAGCAGCTCGGACTTTACCGGGGAGCTGTTTTTT. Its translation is CASSSDFTGELFF. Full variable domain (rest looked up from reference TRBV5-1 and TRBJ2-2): KAGVTQTPRYLIKTRGQQVTLSCSPISGHRSVSWYQQTPGQGLQFLFEYFSETQRNKGNFPGRFSGRQFSNSRSEMNVSTLELGDSALYLCASSSDFTGELFFGEGSRLTVL.

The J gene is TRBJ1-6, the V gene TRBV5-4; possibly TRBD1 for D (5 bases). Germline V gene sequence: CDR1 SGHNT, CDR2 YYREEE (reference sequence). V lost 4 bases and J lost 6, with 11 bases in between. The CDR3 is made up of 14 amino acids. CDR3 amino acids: CASSLMGRNSPLHF. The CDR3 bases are TGTGCCAGCAGCCTTATGGGGCGTAATTCACCCCTCCACTTT.

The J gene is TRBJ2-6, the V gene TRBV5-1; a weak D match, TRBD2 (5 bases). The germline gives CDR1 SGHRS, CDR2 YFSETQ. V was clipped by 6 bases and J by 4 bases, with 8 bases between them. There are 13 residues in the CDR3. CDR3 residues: CASKEAGANVLTF. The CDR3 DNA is TGCGCCAGCAAGGAGGCGGGGGCCAACGTCCTGACTTTC.

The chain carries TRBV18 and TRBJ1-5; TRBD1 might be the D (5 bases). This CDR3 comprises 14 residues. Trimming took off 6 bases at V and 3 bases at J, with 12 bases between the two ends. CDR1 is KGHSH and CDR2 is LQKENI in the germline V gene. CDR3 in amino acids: CASSRSGPNQPQHF. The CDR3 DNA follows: TGTGCCAGCTCGCGATCAGGGCCCAATCAGCCCCAGCATTTT.

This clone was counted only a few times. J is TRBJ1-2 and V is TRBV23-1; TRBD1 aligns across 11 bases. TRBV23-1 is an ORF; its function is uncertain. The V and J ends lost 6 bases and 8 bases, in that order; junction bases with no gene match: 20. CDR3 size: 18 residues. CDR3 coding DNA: TGCGCCAGCAGCCGTAAGGACAGGGGGCTTTCTCCCTCCTACGGCTACACCTTC. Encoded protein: CASSRKDRGLSPSYGYTF.

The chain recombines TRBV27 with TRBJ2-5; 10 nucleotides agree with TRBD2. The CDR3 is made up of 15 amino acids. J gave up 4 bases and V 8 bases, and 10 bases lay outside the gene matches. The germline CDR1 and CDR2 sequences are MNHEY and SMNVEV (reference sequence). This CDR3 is CASGGLAGVVETQYF. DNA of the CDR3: TGTGCCAGCGGGGGGCTAGCGGGAGTGGTAGAGACCCAGTACTTC.

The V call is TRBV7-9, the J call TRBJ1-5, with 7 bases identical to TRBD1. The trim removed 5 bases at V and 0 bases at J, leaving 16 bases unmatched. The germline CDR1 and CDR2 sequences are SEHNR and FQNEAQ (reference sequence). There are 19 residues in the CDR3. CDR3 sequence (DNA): TGTGCCAGCAGCCCGCACCAGGGGGGCGCCGCATATAGCAATCAGCCCCAGCATTTT. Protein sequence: CASSPHQGGAAYSNQPQHF.

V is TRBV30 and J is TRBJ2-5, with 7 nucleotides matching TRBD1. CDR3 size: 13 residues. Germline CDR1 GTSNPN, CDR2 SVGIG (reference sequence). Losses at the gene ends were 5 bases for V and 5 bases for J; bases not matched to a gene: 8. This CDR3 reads CAWGKGGAETQYF. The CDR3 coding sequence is TGTGCCTGGGGGAAAGGGGGCGCGGAGACCCAGTACTTC.

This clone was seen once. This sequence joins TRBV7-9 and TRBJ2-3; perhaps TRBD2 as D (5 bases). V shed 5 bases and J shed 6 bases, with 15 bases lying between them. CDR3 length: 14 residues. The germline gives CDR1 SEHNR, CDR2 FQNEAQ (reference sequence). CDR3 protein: CASSVTGSRDTQYF. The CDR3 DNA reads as TGTGCCAGCAGCGTAACGGGGTCACGGGATACGCAGTATTTT.

CDR3 bases: TGTGCCAGCACCGGAAGGCTAGAAAGTGAGCAGTTCTTC. Its protein is CASTGRLESEQFF. The chain joins TRBV6-5 to TRBJ2-1; D is unclear. CDR3 length: 13 amino acids. Trimming left V 7 bases short and J 9 bases short, with 16 bases between. Germline V gene data show CDR1 as MNHEY and CDR2 as SVGAGI.

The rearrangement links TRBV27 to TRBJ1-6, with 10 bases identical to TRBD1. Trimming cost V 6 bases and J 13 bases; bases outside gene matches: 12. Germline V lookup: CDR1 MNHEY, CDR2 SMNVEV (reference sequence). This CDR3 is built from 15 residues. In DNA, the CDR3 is TGTGCCAGCAGCCCCGGGACAGGGGCCAGTAGGCCCCTCCACTTT. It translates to CASSPGTGASRPLHF.

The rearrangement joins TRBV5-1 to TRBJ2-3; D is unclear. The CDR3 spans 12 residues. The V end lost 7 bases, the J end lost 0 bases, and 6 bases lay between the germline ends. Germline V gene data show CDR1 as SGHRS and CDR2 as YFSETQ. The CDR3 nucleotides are TGCGCCAGCCTAGACAGCACAGATACGCAGTATTTT. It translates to CASLDSTDTQYF. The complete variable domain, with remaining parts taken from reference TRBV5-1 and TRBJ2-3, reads KAGVTQTPRYLIKTRGQQVTLSCSPISGHRSVSWYQQTPGQGLQFLFEYFSETQRNKGNFPGRFSGRQFSNSRSEMNVSTLELGDSALYLCASLDSTDTQYFGPGTRLTVL.

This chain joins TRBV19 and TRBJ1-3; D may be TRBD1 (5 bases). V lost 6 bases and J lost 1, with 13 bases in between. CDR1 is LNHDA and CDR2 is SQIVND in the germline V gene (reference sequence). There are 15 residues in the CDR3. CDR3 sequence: CASRPAGQSGNTIYF. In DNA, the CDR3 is TGTGCCAGTAGGCCGGCAGGGCAATCTGGAAACACCATATATTTT. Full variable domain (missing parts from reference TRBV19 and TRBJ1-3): DGGITQSPKYLFRKEGQNVTLSCEQNLNHDAMYWYRQDPGQGLRLIYYSQIVNDFQKGDIAEGYSVSREKKESFPLTVTSAQKNPTAFYLCASRPAGQSGNTIYFGEGSWLTVV.

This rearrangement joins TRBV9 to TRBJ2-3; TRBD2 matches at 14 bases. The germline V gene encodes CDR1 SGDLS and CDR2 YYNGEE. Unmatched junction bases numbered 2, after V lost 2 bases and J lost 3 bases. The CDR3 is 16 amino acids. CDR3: CASSVGTSGRTDTQYF. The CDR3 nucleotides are TGTGCCAGCAGCGTCGGGACTAGCGGGAGAACAGATACGCAGTATTTT.

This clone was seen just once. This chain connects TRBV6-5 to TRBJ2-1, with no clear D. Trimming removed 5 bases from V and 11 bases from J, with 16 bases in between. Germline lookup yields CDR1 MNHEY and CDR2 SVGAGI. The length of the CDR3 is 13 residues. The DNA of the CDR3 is TGTGCCAGCAGTCCAAAGACCCGACTGAAGCAGTTCTTC. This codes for CASSPKTRLKQFF.